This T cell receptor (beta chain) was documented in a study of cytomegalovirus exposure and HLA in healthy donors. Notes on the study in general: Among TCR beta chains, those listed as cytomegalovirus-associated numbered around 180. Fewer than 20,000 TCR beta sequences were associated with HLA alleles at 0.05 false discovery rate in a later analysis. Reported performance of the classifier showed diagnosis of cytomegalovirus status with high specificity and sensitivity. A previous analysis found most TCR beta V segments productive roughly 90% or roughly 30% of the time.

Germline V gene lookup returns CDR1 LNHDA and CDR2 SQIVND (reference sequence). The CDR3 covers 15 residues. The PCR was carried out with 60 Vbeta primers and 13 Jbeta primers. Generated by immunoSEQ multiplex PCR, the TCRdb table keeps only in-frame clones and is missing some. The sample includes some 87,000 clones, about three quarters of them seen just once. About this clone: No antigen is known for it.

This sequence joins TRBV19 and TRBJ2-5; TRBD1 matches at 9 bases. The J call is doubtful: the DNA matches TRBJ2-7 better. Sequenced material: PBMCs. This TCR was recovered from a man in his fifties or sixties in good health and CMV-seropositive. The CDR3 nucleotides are TGTGCCAGTAGTACCGGACAGGGGTCGTCCTACGAGCAGTACTTC. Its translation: CASSTGQGSSYEQYF.